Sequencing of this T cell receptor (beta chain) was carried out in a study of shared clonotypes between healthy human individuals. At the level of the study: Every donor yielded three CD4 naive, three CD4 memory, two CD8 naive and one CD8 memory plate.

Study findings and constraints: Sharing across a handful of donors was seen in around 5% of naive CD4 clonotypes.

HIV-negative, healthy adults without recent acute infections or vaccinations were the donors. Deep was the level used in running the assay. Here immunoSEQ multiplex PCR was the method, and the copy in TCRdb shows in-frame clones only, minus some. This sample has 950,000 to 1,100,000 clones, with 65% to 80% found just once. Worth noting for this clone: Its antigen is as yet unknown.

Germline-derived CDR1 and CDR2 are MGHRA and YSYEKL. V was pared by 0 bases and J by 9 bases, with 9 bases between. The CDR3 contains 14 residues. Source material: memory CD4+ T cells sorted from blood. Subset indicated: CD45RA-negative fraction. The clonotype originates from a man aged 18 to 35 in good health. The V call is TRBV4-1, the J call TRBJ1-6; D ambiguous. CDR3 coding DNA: TGCGCCAGCAGCCAAGAGGGGAAGTTTTCACCCCTCCACTTT. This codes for CASSQEGKFSPLHF.